The rows below give T cell receptor beta chains drawn from one sample of a study of T-cell reconstitution after alpha-beta-depleted transplantation in children. One entry per CDR3 protein, called by TCRdb with MiXCR from the PCR reads. The table shows around 580,000 distinct CDR3 sequences, with 27% occurring only once. The specimen comprised PBMCs, sampled before TCRalphabeta/CD19-depleted stem cell transplant. The receptors originated from a boy younger than two with Wiskott-Aldrich syndrome, due to receive a stem cell transplant. CDR3s include the opening cysteine and the closing phenylalanine or tryptophan. A D gene is named only where the DNA matches it firmly. Clone size appears in some rows only: once, few, many, or a class for an expanded clone.

D	V	size	length	J	CDR3	DNA
TRBD1	TRBV5-1	few	12	TRBJ1-2	CASSWGQGGYTF	TGCGCCAGCAGCTGGGGACAGGGTGGCTACACCTTC
.	TRBV30	few	14	TRBJ2-5	CAFSGHSTQETQYF	TGTGCCTTCTCAGGGCACAGCACGCAAGAGACCCAGTACTTC
TRBD2	TRBV12-3/TRBV12-4	few	16	TRBJ2-7	CASRPGTSGSWYEQYF	TGTGCCAGCAGACCTGGAACTAGCGGGAGTTGGTACGAGCAGTACTTC
TRBD1	TRBV20-1	.	12	TRBJ2-7	CSAGTGVQEQYF	TGCAGCGCCGGTACAGGGGTTCAAGAGCAGTACTTC
.	TRBV4-2	few	17	TRBJ1-5	CASTPGAAGDNNQPQHF	TGTGCCAGCACCCCTGGGGCTGCAGGAGACAACAATCAGCCCCAGCATTTT
.	TRBV6-5	few	15	TRBJ2-7	CASSSWGLSSYEQYF	TGTGCCAGCAGTTCTTGGGGTCTAAGCTCCTACGAGCAGTACTTC
.	TRBV14	few	16	TRBJ2-1	CASSQVQGLTYNEQFF	TGTGCCAGCAGCCAAGTCCAGGGGCTCACCTACAATGAGCAGTTCTTC
.	TRBV18	.	16	TRBJ2-1	CASSPNLPGATNEQFF	TGTGCCAGCTCACCAAATCTTCCGGGAGCCACGAATGAGCAGTTCTTC
.	TRBV6-1	.	13	TRBJ2-2	CASSEKWAGELFF	TGTGCCAGCAGTGAAAAGTGGGCCGGGGAGCTGTTTTTT
TRBD2	TRBV20-1	.	16	TRBJ2-1	CSARASGRGSYNEQFF	TGCAGTGCTAGAGCTAGCGGGAGGGGCTCCTACAATGAGCAGTTCTTC
TRBD2	TRBV28	.	15	TRBJ2-3	CASSPGGRAADTQYF	TGTGCCAGCAGCCCCGGCGGGAGGGCCGCAGATACGCAGTATTTT
TRBD1	TRBV5-1	many	14	TRBJ2-5	CASSLGQGQETQYF	TGCGCCAGCAGCTTGGGACAGGGGCAAGAGACCCAGTACTTC
.	TRBV29-1	.	14	TRBJ2-7	CSATPWDSPYEQYF	TGCAGCGCGACGCCCTGGGATTCCCCCTACGAGCAGTACTTC
.	TRBV10-2	.	19	TRBJ2-5	CASSELWWQRINWQETQYF	TGCGCCAGCAGTGAGCTTTGGTGGCAGAGAATCAACTGGCAAGAGACCCAGTACTTC
TRBD1	TRBV29-1	few	13	TRBJ1-1	CSARQGGNTEAFF	TGCAGCGCCAGACAGGGTGGGAACACTGAAGCTTTCTTT
.	TRBV7-4	.	15	TRBJ2-6	CASDMGSSGANVLTF	TGTGCCAGCGATATGGGGAGCTCTGGGGCCAACGTCCTGACTTTC
TRBD1	TRBV5-1	few	16	TRBJ2-1	CASSLRGTGAGNEQFF	TGCGCCAGCAGCTTGAGGGGAACAGGGGCGGGCAATGAGCAGTTCTTC
TRBD2	TRBV5-1	.	12	TRBJ2-1	CASSLLAGDRFF	TGCGCCAGCAGCCTCTTAGCGGGAGATAGGTTCTTC
.	TRBV2	many	14	TRBJ2-3	CASSVQQGTDTQYF	TGTGCCAGCAGTGTGCAGCAGGGTACAGATACGCAGTATTTT
.	TRBV24-1	.	14	TRBJ2-1	CATSDGPVQTLQFF	TGTGCCACCAGTGATGGGCCCGTACAGACGCTGCAGTTCTTC
.	TRBV28	.	14	TRBJ2-5	CASNTMGTQETQYF	TGTGCCAGCAATACGATGGGTACCCAAGAGACCCAGTACTTC
.	TRBV12-3/TRBV12-4	.	13	TRBJ2-7	CASSQGLDYEQYF	TGTGCCAGCAGTCAGGGACTGGACTACGAGCAGTACTTC
TRBD2	TRBV5-1	.	16	TRBJ2-3	CASSPTSGNVGDTQYF	TGCGCCAGCAGCCCGACTAGCGGGAACGTAGGAGATACGCAGTATTTT
.	TRBV7-2	.	14	TRBJ1-2	CASSLRLRGYGYTF	TGTGCCAGCAGCTTAAGACTCAGGGGATATGGCTACACCTTC
.	TRBV13	.	13	TRBJ2-7	CASSLAGVVEQYF	TGTGCCAGCAGCTTAGCGGGAGTTGTCGAGCAGTACTTC
TRBD2	TRBV9	.	16	TRBJ2-1	CASSVGASGNYNEQFF	TGTGCCAGCAGCGTAGGGGCTAGCGGGAACTACAATGAGCAGTTCTTC
.	TRBV24-1	few	13	TRBJ1-1	CATPNRDYAEAFF	TGTGCCACCCCCAACAGGGATTACGCTGAAGCTTTCTTT
.	TRBV6-5	few	15	TRBJ2-3	CASSYLRGGTDTQYF	TGTGCCAGCAGTTACCTGCGAGGGGGCACAGATACGCAGTATTTT
TRBD2	TRBV4-2	.	16	TRBJ2-7	CAISHYVSSGSYEQYF	TGTGCCATCAGCCATTATGTTTCTAGCGGGAGCTACGAGCAGTACTTC
TRBD1	TRBV5-1	.	15	TRBJ2-7	CASTLTGQGEGEQYF	TGCGCCAGCACCCTCACCGGACAGGGGGAAGGCGAGCAGTACTTC